Below are 12 T cell receptor beta chains sequenced from a single sample in a study of cytomegalovirus exposure and HLA in healthy donors. PCR used 60 Vbeta primers and 13 Jbeta primers. Sequenced by immunoSEQ multiplex PCR; TCRdb stores in-frame clones only, minus some. The sample records about 60,000 clones, 65% to 80% being singletons. The sequenced material came from PBMCs. These receptor sequences come from a female donor in good health and CMV-seronegative.

The chain links TRBV19 to TRBJ1-5, with 8 bases fitting TRBD1. V was clipped by 10 bases and J by 6 bases; unmatched bases: 14. The CDR3 loop spans 15 amino acids. Germline V gene sequence: CDR1 LNHDA, CDR2 SQIVND (reference sequence). The CDR3 DNA follows: TGTGCCACCTCACGCAGGGGGCAGGACGGTCAGCCCCAGCATTTT. This gives the protein CATSRRGQDGQPQHF.

A few counts support this clone. The chain combines TRBV10-3 with TRBJ2-7, with 7 bases fitting TRBD1. CDR1 ENHRY and CDR2 SYGVKD come from the germline V gene. This CDR3 region has 13 residues. The V and J ends lost 6 bases and 3 bases, in that order; junction bases with no gene match: 5. CDR3 in DNA: TGTGCCATCAGCCCGACAGGGCGCTACGAGCAGTACTTC. This encodes CAISPTGRYEQYF.

The chain uses TRBV19 and TRBJ2-2; D is perhaps TRBD2 (5 bases). The CDR3 loop spans 13 amino acids. The V end lost 9 bases, the J end lost 4 bases, and 12 bases lay between the germline ends. CDR1 and CDR2 from the germline V gene are LNHDA and SQIVND (reference sequence). CDR3: CARSLARTGELFF. CDR3 bases: TGTGCCAGGAGTCTAGCCCGCACCGGGGAGCTGTTTTTT.

A few counts support this clone. The junction and the germline gene differ at one end; a read error may be behind it. The chain couples TRBV7-9 to TRBJ2-7; D call uncertain. Germline assignment: CDR1 SEHNR and CDR2 FQNEAQ (reference sequence). This CDR3 spans 12 amino acids. CDR3 sequence reads: CSSCSDSGEQYF. Here the CDR3 DNA reads TGTTCCAGCTGTTCAGACTCCGGGGAGCAGTACTTC.

The chain combines TRBV29-1 with TRBJ2-5; 10 bases align to TRBD2. Trimming cost V 6 bases and J 2 bases; bases outside gene matches: 9. CDR3 length equals 15 residues. Germline V gives CDR1 SQVTM, CDR2 ANQGSEA. The CDR3, as DNA: TGCAGCGTCCTTTCGGCTAGCGGGAGACAAGAGACCCAGTACTTC. Its translation is CSVLSASGRQETQYF.

The chain couples TRBV2 to TRBJ2-2; 8 nucleotides align to TRBD1. Unmatched junction bases numbered 4, after V lost 6 bases and J lost 1 base. CDR1 and CDR2 (germline): SNHLY, FYNNEI. The CDR3 is 15 amino acids. For the CDR3, the DNA is TGTGCCAGCAGGCAGGACAGGGTGAACACCGGGGAGCTGTTTTTT. It yields the protein CASRQDRVNTGELFF.

The V gene is TRBV5-8, the J gene TRBJ2-7; TRBD1 matches at 9 bases. This CDR3 is built from 14 residues. Germline-derived CDR1 and CDR2 are SGHTS and YDEGEE. Losses at the gene ends were 4 bases for V and 6 bases for J; bases not matched to a gene: 8. The CDR3 DNA reads TGTGCCAGCAGCCTCCTACAGGGGGCGGCCGAGCAGTACTTC. This translates into CASSLLQGAAEQYF.

The chain has TRBV25-1 and TRBJ2-3; 8 bases line up with TRBD2. The CDR3 is made up of 18 amino acids. Germline V gene sequence: CDR1 MGHDK, CDR2 SYGVNS. J was trimmed by 4 bases and V by 4 bases; bases with no gene match: 16. CDR3 sequence reads: CASSGDGRTGGRSDTQYF. In DNA, the CDR3 is TGTGCCAGCAGTGGAGACGGTCGGACGGGAGGGAGGTCAGATACGCAGTATTTT.

This clone has more than one count but fewer than ten. The V call is TRBV7-9, the J call TRBJ2-4; D perhaps matches TRBD2 (7 bases). The CDR3 is made up of 19 amino acids. Between the trimmed V and J ends, which lost 1 base and 0 bases, there was a span of 19 bases. Germline CDR1 reads SEHNR; CDR2 reads FQNEAQ (reference sequence). DNA of the CDR3: TGTGCCAGCAGCTTAGATTTTGGGGGGGGCACACTAGCCAAAAACATTCAGTACTTC. Amino acid sequence: CASSLDFGGGTLAKNIQYF.

This chain uses TRBV11-2 with TRBJ2-7, with 7 bases lining up with TRBD1. The CDR3 extends over 14 amino acids. V lost 1 base and J lost 1; bases outside the gene matches: 1. CDR1 and CDR2 from the germline V gene are SGHAT and FQNNGV. The CDR3 DNA follows: TGTGCCAGCAGCTTAGGGGGACAGTCCTACGAGCAGTACTTC. Translated: CASSLGGQSYEQYF.

As DNA, the CDR3 is TGTGCCAGCTCACAAGACAGGGGTGGGTACGAGCAGTACTTC. Residues: CASSQDRGGYEQYF. V and J are TRBV18 and TRBJ2-7; 8 nucleotides align to TRBD1. Germline-derived CDR1 and CDR2 are KGHSH and LQKENI. Trimming removed 4 bases from V and 4 bases from J; junction bases left unmatched: 6. The CDR3 spans 14 residues.

This clone came up a few times. The rearrangement links TRBV9 to TRBJ2-1, with 7 bases fitting TRBD2. J gave up 3 bases and V 0 bases, and 6 bases lay outside the gene matches. This CDR3 has 16 residues. The V gene's germline CDR1 is SGDLS and CDR2 YYNGEE. The CDR3 sequence: CASSVALAGNYNEQFF. CDR3 nucleotide sequence: TGTGCCAGCAGCGTAGCTTTAGCGGGTAACTACAATGAGCAGTTCTTC.